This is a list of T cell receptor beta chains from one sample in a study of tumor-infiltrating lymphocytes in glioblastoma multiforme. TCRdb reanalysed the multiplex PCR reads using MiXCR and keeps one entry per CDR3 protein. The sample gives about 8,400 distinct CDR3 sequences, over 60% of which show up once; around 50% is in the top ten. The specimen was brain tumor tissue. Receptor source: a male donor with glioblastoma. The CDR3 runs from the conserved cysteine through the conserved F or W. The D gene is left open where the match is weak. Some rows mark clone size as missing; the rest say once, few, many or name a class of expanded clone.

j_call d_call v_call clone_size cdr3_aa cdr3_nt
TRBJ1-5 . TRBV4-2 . CANSQAGVQPQYF TGTGCCAACAGCCAAGCAGGGGTTCAGCCCCAGTACTTT
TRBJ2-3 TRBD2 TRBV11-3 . CASSCASGISTDTQYF TGTGCCAGCAGCTGTGCTAGCGGGATAAGCACAGATACGCAGTATTTT
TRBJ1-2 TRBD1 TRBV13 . CASSLFSTGGTYGYTF TGTGCCAGCAGCTTATTTTCGACAGGGGGTACCTATGGCTACACCTTC
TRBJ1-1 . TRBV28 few CASKTKNTEAFF TGTGCCAGCAAAACAAAGAACACTGAGGCTTTCTTT
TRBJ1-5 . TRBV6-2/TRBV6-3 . CASRTVRGSNQPQHF TGTGCCAGCAGAACCGTCCGGGGAAGCAATCAGCCCCAGCATTTT
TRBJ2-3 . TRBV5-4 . CASSQTGDTDTQYF TGTGCCAGCAGCCAGACAGGAGACACAGATACGCAGTATTTT
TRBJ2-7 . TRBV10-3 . CATTLEGGNTYEQYF TGTGCCACCACACTGGAGGGGGGAAACACCTACGAGCAGTACTTC
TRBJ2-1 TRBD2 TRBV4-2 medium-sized CASSQDFGQAGVSQFF TGTGCCAGCAGCCAAGACTTTGGGCAAGCGGGAGTCAGTCAGTTCTTC
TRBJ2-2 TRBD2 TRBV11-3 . CGSSTTSRLAGETGELLF TGTGGCAGTAGCACCACCTCCAGACTAGCGGGAGAAACCGGGGAGCTGTTGTTT
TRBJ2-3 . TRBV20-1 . CNAIRDSTPTDTQYF TGCAACGCTATACGGGACTCTACGCCCACAGATACGCAGTATTTT
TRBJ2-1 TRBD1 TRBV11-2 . CASSLAGRGLSRNERFF TGTGCCAGCAGCTTAGCAGGAAGGGGGCTTTCGCGCAATGAGCGGTTCTTC